This entry describes one TCR beta chain. Its antigen is undetermined. V dropped 5 bases and J dropped 8 bases, with 8 bases sitting between them. Per germline, CDR1 DFQATT and CDR2 SNEGSKA (reference sequence). This CDR3 region has 10 residues. The data belong to a study of cytomegalovirus exposure and HLA in healthy donors. Both 60 Vbeta primers and 13 Jbeta primers went into the PCR. Assay: immunoSEQ multiplex PCR; the TCRdb copy retains only in-frame clones and omits some. Its table lists around 97,000 clones. Findings of the study overall: Later on, analysis showed that most CMV-associated TCR beta chains appeared to be HLA-restricted.

Material: PBMCs. The chain uses TRBV20-1 and TRBJ2-3; D is ambiguous. The TCR sequence derives from a man between 35 and 55 years old in good health and CMV-seronegative. The CDR3 DNA sequence: TGCAGTGCTCGAAACGGTACGCAGTATTTT. It codes for CSARNGTQYF.